The entry below describes one T cell receptor (beta chain). The antigen is not known. The V and J ends lost 1 base and 7 bases, in that order; junction bases with no gene match: 8. This CDR3 is 16 amino acids long. CDR1 and CDR2 (germline): SGHNT, YENEEA. This sample was taken from a study of T cell repertoires in cytomegalovirus infection. Notes on the study in general: Ex vivo, HLA-C-restricted CMV-specific TCR beta clonotypes prevailed over the rest of the response.

TCRdb re-analysed the reads in MiXCR, keeping a single row per CDR3 protein. Of just under 550,000 distinct CDR3 sequences in the sample, approximately 25% were seen once. V is TRBV11-3 and J is TRBJ2-1; TRBD2 matches 9 bases. The clonotype originates from a human donor in good health (CMV status not recorded). Some clones in this sample may be carry-over from other donors' samples. The specimen was PBMCs. CDR3 residues: CASSLAGTSRGNEQFF. Written as DNA, the CDR3 is TGTGCCAGCAGCTTAGCCGGGACTAGCCGAGGGAATGAGCAGTTCTTC.